These T cell receptor beta chains were read from a single sample in a study of blood T cell repertoires in COVID-19. Produced via immunoSEQ multiplex PCR; TCRdb's table is partial and in-frame only. The table records about 270,000 clones, roughly nine tenths of them present only once. What was sequenced was peripheral blood. The receptors derive from a woman in her twenties or thirties with COVID-19, enrolled during active disease. Each CDR3 is given with its conserved first and last residue. A D gene is named only where the DNA matches it firmly. Expanded clones are given a class, and other clones once, few, many or no size at all.

v_call	d_call	j_call	clone_size	cdr3_nt	cdr3_aa
TRBV2	-	TRBJ2-5	-	TGTGCCAGCAGTGCACAAACTCTACAGGGCGCCAAGACCCAGTACTTC	CASSAQTLQGAKTQYF
TRBV24-1	TRBD1	TRBJ1-6	-	TGTGCCACTAGACATGAGACAGGGGGCGATGATAATTCACCCCTCCACTTT	CATRHETGGDDNSPLHF
TRBV21-1	-	TRBJ1-2	-	TGTGCCAGCAGCAAAGCGCCGGGACAGGGGGCGGGGCGGTGTGGCTACACCTTC	CASSKAPGQGAGRCGYTF
TRBV28	-	TRBJ1-2	-	TGTGCCAGCAGTCCCCCGCAAGGGGGAGGGGGCTATGGCTACACCTTC	CASSPPQGGGGYGYTF
TRBV18	-	TRBJ2-7	-	TGTGCCAGCTCACCAGGTACGGGCAGGGGAGCCTACGAGCAGTACTTC	CASSPGTGRGAYEQYF
TRBV3-1/TRBV3-2	-	TRBJ1-2	once	TGTGCCAGCAGCCAAGATGGCTACCCCGTCGGGGGCTACACCTTC	CASSQDGYPVGGYTF
TRBV18	-	TRBJ1-4	-	TGTGCCAGCTCACCATCAGGAGGAAAACTGTTTTTT	CASSPSGGKLFF
TRBV7-9	TRBD1	TRBJ2-2	-	TGTGCCAGCAGCTTTATATCCGGGGTAGGGGGCTACGCCACCGGGGAGCTGTTTTTT	CASSFISGVGGYATGELFF
TRBV7-9	TRBD1	TRBJ1-6	-	TGTGCCAGCAGCTTAACGGACAGGGGGCTTTCACCCCTCCACTTT	CASSLTDRGLSPLHF
TRBV5-4	TRBD1	TRBJ2-1	-	TGTGCCAGCAGCAACCGGGACAGGGGGAAAAATGAGCAGTTCTTC	CASSNRDRGKNEQFF
TRBV7-6	-	TRBJ2-6	-	TGTGCCAGCAGCTTTACAGGGACTGGGGCCAACGTCCTGACTTTC	CASSFTGTGANVLTF
TRBV27	-	TRBJ2-1	-	TGTGCCAGCAGTCCTAGGAGGCCCTCGGGCCCCGCTAATGAGCAGTTCTTC	CASSPRRPSGPANEQFF
TRBV7-9	-	TRBJ2-2	-	TGTGCCAGCAGCTTAGTGGGGGCAAACACCGGGGAGCTGTTTTTT	CASSLVGANTGELFF
TRBV4-1	TRBD2	TRBJ2-7	-	TGCGCCAGCAGCCATAGCGGGTACGAGCAGTACTTC	CASSHSGYEQYF
TRBV5-1	TRBD1	TRBJ1-1	-	TGCGCCAGCAGCTCTTCGACAGGGGCTATTAACACTGAAGCTTTCTTT	CASSSSTGAINTEAFF
TRBV5-1	-	TRBJ1-6	-	TGCGCCAGCACCCCGACAGGAGATGATTCACCCCTCCACTTT	CASTPTGDDSPLHF
TRBV6-1	-	TRBJ2-4	-	TGTGCCAGCAGTGATCGACGACTGGAACGTGTGGCCAAAAACATTCAGTACTTC	CASSDRRLERVAKNIQYF
TRBV29-1	-	TRBJ1-2	-	TGCAGCGTTGAACAGGGTAGCTATGGCTACACCTTC	CSVEQGSYGYTF
TRBV2	-	TRBJ1-1	-	TGTGCCAGCAGCCCTAGAAGGTGGAACACTGAAGCTTTCTTT	CASSPRRWNTEAFF
TRBV27	-	TRBJ2-3	-	TGTGCCAGCAGTTTATTGGCAGGCCCCAGGGAGTATTTT	CASSLLAGPREYF
TRBV18	-	TRBJ2-7	-	TGTGCCAGCTCACCAGACAGGCTCTCCTACGAGCAGTACTTC	CASSPDRLSYEQYF
TRBV7-9	-	TRBJ1-5	-	TGTGCCAGCAGCCTCTCTTCCGGGGGCAATCAGCCCCAGCATTTT	CASSLSSGGNQPQHF
TRBV9	-	TRBJ2-7	-	TGTGCCAGCAGCGTAGCTTTGGGCAGGACCTACGAGCAGTACTTC	CASSVALGRTYEQYF
TRBV27	TRBD2	TRBJ2-3	-	TGTGCCAGCAGGTCAGGCTTAGCGGGCAAGGAAGATACGCAGTATTTT	CASRSGLAGKEDTQYF
TRBV6-6	TRBD2	TRBJ2-1	-	TGTGCCAGCAGTTCCGGGACTAGCCTCCATGAGCAGTTCTTC	CASSSGTSLHEQFF
TRBV21-1	-	TRBJ2-4	-	TGTGCCAGCAGCCCTGGTGGCGGGGGGCCACCAATAGCCAAAAACATTCAGTACTTC	CASSPGGGGPPIAKNIQYF
TRBV6-6	TRBD2	TRBJ2-1	-	TGTGCCAGCAGTTACGACGGGGGGGTATTCAATGAGCAGTTCTTC	CASSYDGGVFNEQFF
TRBV2	TRBD1	TRBJ2-7	-	TGTGCCACCATTAATCGAGACAGGGGTGACGAGCAGTACTTC	CATINRDRGDEQYF